This T cell receptor beta chain was identified during a study of technical replicates of blood from a handful of donors. Germline assignment: CDR1 SGHTA and CDR2 FQGNSA. With V trimmed by 6 bases and J by 4 bases, 10 bases remained unmatched. This CDR3 spans 15 amino acids. Using immunoSEQ multiplex PCR, the repertoire was profiled, and TCRdb retains in-frame clones only, with some absent. The data hold 40,000 to 60,000 clones, with approximately 90% observed a single time. This receptor was obtained from a human donor in good health. Some clones in this sample may be carry-over from other donors' samples. This sequence joins TRBV7-2 and TRBJ2-7, with 9 bases matching TRBD1. Sequenced: PBMCs. CDR3 protein: CASRTDRGAYYEQYF. CDR3 nucleotide sequence: TGTGCCAGCAGAACAGACAGGGGGGCCTATTACGAGCAGTACTTC.